These 13 T cell receptor beta chains share one sample of origin, sequenced in a study of blood T cells in healthy people across ages. For the second PCR, which ran for roughly 7 to 11 cycles, a sample-barcoded 5' primer and a J-beta primer mix were used. TCRdb re-analysed the 5' RACE reads in MiXCR, keeping a single row per CDR3 protein. In the table there are about 730,000 distinct CDR3 sequences, about 42% of which are singletons. Specimen: blood. These receptors came from an older woman in good health.

V and J are TRBV3-1 and TRBJ2-1; D possibly uses TRBD1 or TRBD2 (5 bases each). With 5 bases removed from V and 7 bases from J, the gap between germline ends came to 18 bases. Per germline, CDR1 LGHDT and CDR2 YNNKEL (reference sequence). There are 15 residues in the CDR3. DNA for the CDR3: TGTGCCAGCAGCGCCCAGGGTCGGGATTTAAATGAGCAGTTCTTC. The encoded protein is CASSAQGRDLNEQFF.

This clonotype was seen a few times. This chain connects TRBV20-1 to TRBJ2-4; 9 bases line up with TRBD2. The CDR3 runs 16 residues. Germline trimming cut 0 bases from V and 0 bases from J; bases unmatched to any gene: 3. Looked up from germline, CDR1 is DFQATT and CDR2 is SNEGSKA (reference sequence). The DNA for the CDR3 is TGCAGTGCTAGAGATGCTAGCGGGATAGCCAAAAACATTCAGTACTTC. Its translation is CSARDASGIAKNIQYF.

The V and J genes are TRBV29-1 and TRBJ1-6, with 8 positions matching TRBD1. Germline lookup yields CDR1 SQVTM and CDR2 ANQGSEA. This CDR3 spans 13 amino acids. CDR3 in DNA: TGCAACGCCCGGACAGGGCTAAATTCACCCCTCCACTTT. Its protein is CNARTGLNSPLHF.

This clonotype was seen ten or more times. The chain uses TRBV29-1 and TRBJ2-5, with no clear D. CDR3 size: 12 residues. CDR1 is SQVTM and CDR2 is ANQGSEA in the germline V gene. Trimming took 5 bases from V and 3 from J, leaving 10 bases between them. As DNA, the CDR3 is TGCAGCGTTCTAGGGCAGAAAGAGACCCAGTACTTC. The encoded protein is CSVLGQKETQYF.

V is TRBV7-2 and J is TRBJ2-3; the D is unclear. The CDR3 contains 15 residues. In germline, CDR1 is SGHTA, CDR2 FQGNSA. The ends were cut back, 7 bases at V and 1 base at J, with 15 bases in the middle. CDR3 nucleotide sequence: TGTGCCAGCAAATCAAGGGCCGCCGGCACAGATACGCAGTATTTT. Translating gives CASKSRAAGTDTQYF.

The rearrangement links TRBV3-1 to TRBJ2-3; D unclear. Trimming removed 0 bases from V and 4 bases from J, with 5 bases in between. This CDR3 is 13 amino acids long. Germline lookup yields CDR1 LGHDT and CDR2 YNNKEL (reference sequence). CDR3 region: CASSQDLADTQYF. In DNA form, the CDR3 reads TGTGCCAGCAGCCAAGATCTGGCAGATACGCAGTATTTT.

This clonotype appeared a single time. A much bigger clone sits one base away, suggesting this may be a read error. The J gene is TRBJ2-1, the V gene TRBV12-3 or TRBV12-4; TRBD1 aligns across 9 bases. The J call could be wrong; TRBJ2-7 is a better fit for the DNA end. This CDR3 contains 15 residues. The CDR3 DNA reads TGTGCCACACAAGAGAAGGGACAGGGAAGGTATGAGCAGTACTTC. Protein sequence: CATQEKGQGRYEQYF.

The table lists this clonotype with a few counts. The genes are TRBV25-1 and TRBJ2-3, with D perhaps matching TRBD2 (5 bases). CDR1 and CDR2 from the germline V gene are MGHDK and SYGVNS. The CDR3 length is 16 residues. Trimming removed 1 base from V and 2 bases from J, with 13 bases in between. DNA of the CDR3: TGTGCCAGCAGTGAATTGGAGACTACCCACACAGATACGCAGTATTTT. Protein product: CASSELETTHTDTQYF.

The chain links TRBV6-1 to TRBJ1-4, with unresolved D. The V end lost 6 bases, the J end lost 3 bases, and 17 bases lay between the germline ends. The CDR3 sequence is 16 residues long. Germline assignment: CDR1 MNHNS and CDR2 SASEGT. CDR3 DNA: TGTGCCAGCAGCGCCGTTCGGGGTCTATCTAATGAAAAACTGTTTTTT. It translates to CASSAVRGLSNEKLFF.

This clonotype was picked up many times. A much larger clone sits a single nucleotide away, making a read error possible. The V and J genes are TRBV20-1 and TRBJ1-5, with 7 bases identical to TRBD1. V lost 3 bases to trimming and J lost 13 bases; unmatched junction nucleotides: 21. The CDR3 spans 16 residues. Germline CDR1 is DFQATT and CDR2 is SNEGSKA (reference sequence). The CDR3 sequence is CSARTTYGTDIIAQHF. The CDR3 DNA reads TGCAGTGCTAGGACTACATACGGGACAGACATTATAGCGCAGCATTTT.

V and J are TRBV7-2 and TRBJ2-3; 10 nucleotides match TRBD2. Trimming cost V 2 bases and J 1 base; bases outside gene matches: 3. In germline, CDR1 is SGHTA, CDR2 FQGNSA. The CDR3 sequence is 16 residues long. CDR3 amino acids: CASSLPSGRGTDTQYF. The CDR3 DNA reads TGTGCCAGCAGCTTACCTAGCGGGAGAGGCACAGATACGCAGTATTTT. Using reference TRBV7-2 and TRBJ2-3 for the parts outside the CDR3, the full variable domain is GAGVSQSPSNKVTEKGKDVELRCDPISGHTALYWYRQSLGQGLEFLIYFQGNSAPDKSGLPSDRFSAERTGGSVSTLTIQRTQQEDSAVYLCASSLPSGRGTDTQYFGPGTRLTVL.

The chain employs TRBV29-1 and TRBJ2-2; tentatively, D is TRBD1 or TRBD2 (5 bases each). V dropped 6 bases and J dropped 3 bases, with 23 bases sitting between them. The germline gives CDR1 SQVTM, CDR2 ANQGSEA. This CDR3 is built from 17 residues. The chain's CDR3 is CSVRRPGRHSDTGELFF. The CDR3 region has the DNA TGCAGCGTCCGGCGACCGGGACGTCATTCGGACACCGGGGAGCTGTTTTTT.

This clonotype has a handful of counts. This chain links TRBV6-1 with TRBJ2-7; 7 positions agree with TRBD1. The length of the CDR3 is 13 residues. The germline gives CDR1 MNHNS, CDR2 SASEGT. Trimming removed 6 bases from V and 2 bases from J; junction bases left unmatched: 4. The CDR3 bases are TGTGCCAGCAGGGACAGGCTTACCTACGAGCAGTACTTC. Amino acid sequence: CASRDRLTYEQYF.